This T cell receptor beta chain was retrieved from a study of CD8+ T cells in alopecia areata. Study-level background: Each recipient was an approximately 6-11-week-old female C3H/HeJ mouse given skin from a roughly 6-12-month-old C3H/HeJ donor with spontaneous alopecia.

Cutaneous lymph nodes were pooled and cells sorted by CD4, CD8alpha, NKG2D, NKG2ACE and more. Per germline, CDR1 LGHNA and CDR2 YNLKQL (reference sequence). CDR3 length: 15 amino acids. General study points: Normal scalp had lower clonality than lesional scalp, with alopecia totalis/universalis lesions showing this most strongly. Alphabeta T cells residing in normal skin are also sequenced in scalp samples.

Sequencing templates came from extracted RNA that was reverse transcribed into cDNA. Measured with immunoSEQ multiplex PCR; TCRdb has only the in-frame clones, and not every one. The repertoire consists of around 300,000 clones, none detected only once. This clone was recorded at least ten times. What it recognizes is unknown. Gene names are the mouse ones. The CDR3 extends 4 residues past the end of the read, so its final part is completed from the germline J gene. Other DNA sequences within the sample encode an identical CDR3. The sequenced material came from CD4+ T cells sorted from a lymph node. The rearrangement uses TRBV5 and TRBJ2-7; TRBD2 aligns across 12 bases. The receptor was isolated from a C3H/HeJ mouse with alopecia areata. Strain haplotype at MHC: H2-k. CDR3 sequence reads: CASSQTGTGGYEQYF. The part of the CDR3 DNA that was read is TGTGCCAGCAGCCAAACCGGGACTGGGGGGTAT.